This T cell receptor (beta chain) was sequenced for a study of blood T cell repertoires in COVID-19. Overall study: From the United States, Italy and Spain came samples of acute and convalescent COVID-19. PBMCs, B-cell-depleted T cells, or T cells provided the cDNA or gDNA that made up the material.

This CDR3 contains 15 residues. CDR1 and CDR2 from the germline V gene are MDHEN and SYDVKM. Germline trimming cut 5 bases from V and 4 bases from J; bases unmatched to any gene: 6. On this clone: Other DNA sequences within the sample encode an identical CDR3.

Original data processing: Reference gene primer amplification in the assay estimated nucleated cell counts. The assay was immunoSEQ multiplex PCR, and TCRdb's table has in-frame clones only and misses some. Clonal size and the V and J genes are those of that table, whereas D and trimming came from the DNA. Counted here are 100,000 or so clones, roughly 89% occurring once; the ten biggest clones make up roughly 19%. Sequencing was carried out using peripheral blood. This sequence joins TRBV28 and TRBJ2-3; 10 bases align to TRBD1. The receptor was isolated from a human donor with acute or convalescent COVID-19. The donor label of this sample is uncertain. The CDR3: CASSATGTGADTQYF. CDR3 bases: TGTGCCAGCAGTGCGACCGGGACAGGGGCAGATACGCAGTATTTT.